This TCR beta chain was profiled in a study of siplizumab effects on memory and regulatory T cells. Study-level results: Mappable alloreactive CD4+ clones were on average 68.8% Treg-derived with siplizumab, roughly 30% in controls.

Trimming removed 3 bases from V and 0 bases from J; junction bases left unmatched: 9. This CDR3 comprises 16 residues. CDR1 SGHKS and CDR2 YYEKEE come from the germline V gene (reference sequence). Assay used: immunoSEQ multiplex PCR; TCRdb lists only in-frame clones, some missing. The table lists 100,000 or so clones, about 90% of them singletons, with 0.55% to 0.95% in the top ten. A note on this clone: Its antigen is unidentified.

The gene calls are TRBV5-5 and TRBJ2-7; 7 bases match TRBD2. The sequenced material came from Tregs sorted from blood. This clonotype originated in a human donor in good health. The CDR3 sequence is CASSYSLAGFSYEQYF. Written as DNA, the CDR3 is TGTGCCAGCAGCTACAGCTTAGCGGGCTTCTCCTACGAGCAGTACTTC. Drawing the rest from reference TRBV5-5 and TRBJ2-7, the complete variable domain is DAGVTQSPTHLIKTRGQQVTLRCSPISGHKSVSWYQQVLGQGPQFIFQYYEKEERGRGNFPDRFSARQFPNYSSELNVNALLLGDSALYLCASSYSLAGFSYEQYFGPGTRLTVT.